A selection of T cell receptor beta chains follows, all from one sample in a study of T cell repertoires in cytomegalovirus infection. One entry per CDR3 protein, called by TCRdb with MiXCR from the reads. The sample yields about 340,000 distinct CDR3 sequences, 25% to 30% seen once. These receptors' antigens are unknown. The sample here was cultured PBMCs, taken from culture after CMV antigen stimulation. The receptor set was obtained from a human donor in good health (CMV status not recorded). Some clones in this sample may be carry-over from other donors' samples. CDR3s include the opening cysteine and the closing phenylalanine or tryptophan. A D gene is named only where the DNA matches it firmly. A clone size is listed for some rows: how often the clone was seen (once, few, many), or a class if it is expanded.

DNA: TGCGCCAGCAGCTTAGGACAGCGGGAAGATACGCAGTATTTT
CDR3: CASSLGQREDTQYF
size: -
J: TRBJ2-3
D: -
V: TRBV5-1

DNA: TGTGCCAGCAGCCTCCTGTTTGGGGCCTCCGCCCCCCGGTCACCCCTCCACTTT
CDR3: CASSLLFGASAPRSPLHF
size: -
J: TRBJ1-6
D: -
V: TRBV14

DNA: TGTGCCAGCAGCCAAGTTGAGGTCACTCTATCCCTAGAGACCCAGTACTTC
CDR3: CASSQVEVTLSLETQYF
size: -
J: TRBJ2-5
D: -
V: TRBV4-2

DNA: TGTGCCAGTACGAAACCAGGGGGGTCCGGGGAGCAGTACTTC
CDR3: CASTKPGGSGEQYF
size: -
J: TRBJ2-7
D: -
V: TRBV19

DNA: TGTGCCAGCAGCTTAGGCTCCGGACTAGCGGGAAACTACGAGCAGTACTTC
CDR3: CASSLGSGLAGNYEQYF
size: -
J: TRBJ2-7
D: TRBD2
V: TRBV7-6

DNA: TGTGCCAGCAGTTTGGGGACCTCTCCCAATGAGCAGTTCTTC
CDR3: CASSLGTSPNEQFF
size: -
J: TRBJ2-1
D: -
V: TRBV28

DNA: TGTGCCACCAGCAGGGATAAGCGGGGGGCGGGGACAGATACGCAGTATTTT
CDR3: CATSRDKRGAGTDTQYF
size: few
J: TRBJ2-3
D: TRBD2
V: TRBV15

DNA: TGTGCCAGCATGGGGGGGGGCGGGGGGGCGGGTAATGAGCAGTTCTTC
CDR3: CASMGGGGGAGNEQFF
size: -
J: TRBJ2-1
D: TRBD2
V: TRBV7-6

DNA: TGTGCCACCCAGGGGTCAGGACGGCCCCTGTTCTTC
CDR3: CATQGSGRPLFF
size: -
J: TRBJ2-1
D: -
V: TRBV14

DNA: TGCGCCAGCAGCTTGAGGGCTAGCGGGGGGACCTACAATGAGCAGTTCTTC
CDR3: CASSLRASGGTYNEQFF
size: -
J: TRBJ2-1
D: TRBD2
V: TRBV5-1

DNA: TGTGCCAGCAGGGACCCTGGGAGCCCTGAAGCTTTCTTT
CDR3: CASRDPGSPEAFF
size: -
J: TRBJ1-1
D: -
V: TRBV7-3

DNA: TGCAGTGCAACTACCGGGACAGCGAATGAAAAACTGTTTTTT
CDR3: CSATTGTANEKLFF
size: -
J: TRBJ1-4
D: TRBD1
V: TRBV20-1

DNA: TGTGCCAGCAGTGAAGTAGCGGGGGACTATGGCTACACCTTC
CDR3: CASSEVAGDYGYTF
size: few
J: TRBJ1-2
D: -
V: TRBV6-1

DNA: TGTGCCAGCAGCTGGACAGGGGGGAGTGAGCAGTACTTC
CDR3: CASSWTGGSEQYF
size: -
J: TRBJ2-7
D: TRBD1
V: TRBV7-3

DNA: TGTGCCAGCAGTTCCTTCAACCAGCGGGGATCCTACGAGCAGTACTTC
CDR3: CASSSFNQRGSYEQYF
size: -
J: TRBJ2-7
D: TRBD2
V: TRBV6-1

DNA: TGTGCCAGCAGCTTAGTTCGGATGGAAGCCGGCTACACCTTC
CDR3: CASSLVRMEAGYTF
size: -
J: TRBJ1-2
D: -
V: TRBV7-9

DNA: TGTGCCAGCAGCTTATTGCGGGGGGAGGCAGATACGCAGTATTTT
CDR3: CASSLLRGEADTQYF
size: many
J: TRBJ2-3
D: TRBD2
V: TRBV7-9

DNA: TGTGCCAGCAGAGGGGAATTCGGCACTGAAGCTTTCTTT
CDR3: CASRGEFGTEAFF
size: -
J: TRBJ1-1
D: -
V: TRBV2

DNA: TGTGCCAGCAGCCCTGTGGGGGGTGAAGCTTTCTTT
CDR3: CASSPVGGEAFF
size: many
J: TRBJ1-1
D: -
V: TRBV7-2

DNA: TGTGCCAGCAGCAGAGCGGGGACTAGCGAGACGCAGTATTTT
CDR3: CASSRAGTSETQYF
size: -
J: TRBJ2-3
D: TRBD2
V: TRBV7-9

DNA: TGTGCCAGTAGCTCGGACAGGGGGAACTATGGCTACACCTTC
CDR3: CASSSDRGNYGYTF
size: few
J: TRBJ1-2
D: TRBD1
V: TRBV19

DNA: TGTGCCACCAGTGATCCTGCCTATTCCACAGATACGCAGTATTTT
CDR3: CATSDPAYSTDTQYF
size: -
J: TRBJ2-3
D: -
V: TRBV24-1

DNA: TGTGCCAGCAGTGTACAGCGAGGAGGTGGTGGCTACACCTTC
CDR3: CASSVQRGGGGYTF
size: -
J: TRBJ1-2
D: -
V: TRBV25-1

DNA: TGTGCCAGCAGTCCGACAGGGGCGCCTGGACAGCCCCAGCATTTT
CDR3: CASSPTGAPGQPQHF
size: many
J: TRBJ1-5
D: TRBD1
V: TRBV6-1

DNA: TGTGCCAGCAGTTCCGGCCAGGGGGGTTATGGCTACACCTTC
CDR3: CASSSGQGGYGYTF
size: -
J: TRBJ1-2
D: TRBD1
V: TRBV28

DNA: TGTGCCAGCGAACCTTTAAAGGGGAACACTGAAGCTTTCTTT
CDR3: CASEPLKGNTEAFF
size: -
J: TRBJ1-1
D: -
V: TRBV6-6

DNA: TGTGCCAGCAGCGGGAGCAGGAGGCGCGACTATGGCTACACCTTC
CDR3: CASSGSRRRDYGYTF
size: -
J: TRBJ1-2
D: -
V: TRBV12-3/TRBV12-4

DNA: TGTGCCACCACGGACAGAACCGGGGAGCTGTTTTTT
CDR3: CATTDRTGELFF
size: -
J: TRBJ2-2
D: -
V: TRBV24-1

DNA: TGTGCCAGCAGCCTCCTCGGTCGGAGCGGCCAAGAGACCCAGTACTTC
CDR3: CASSLLGRSGQETQYF
size: -
J: TRBJ2-5
D: -
V: TRBV7-9

DNA: TGTGCCAGCAGCCCAAAGGGGGCGGGAGTGGTAGAGACCCAGTACTTC
CDR3: CASSPKGAGVVETQYF
size: many
J: TRBJ2-5
D: -
V: TRBV7-2